The following is a T cell receptor beta chain sequence with its context. In the study's own analysis: Reference gene primer amplification gave nucleated cell count estimates. TCRdb's copy holds only in-frame clones and misses some; the assay was immunoSEQ multiplex PCR. V, J and clone size reflect that table, while D and trimming were determined from the DNA. The sample yields roughly 190,000 clones, approximately 81% seen once. The data were obtained in a study of blood T cell repertoires in COVID-19. Study-wide context: Researchers got acute and convalescent COVID-19 samples from the United States, Italy and Spain. Sources were T cells, B-cell-depleted T cells, or PBMCs; the material itself was cDNA or gDNA.

The V end lost 1 base, the J end lost 4 bases, and 14 bases lay between the germline ends. The CDR3 length is 15 residues. Germline CDR1 is SGHRS and CDR2 is YFSETQ. This TCR came from a human donor in a cohort sampled during active COVID-19. The chain uses TRBV5-1 and TRBJ1-2, with D possibly matching TRBD1 (6 bases). Sequenced: peripheral blood. The CDR3 reads CASSLWGQSGYGYTF. For the CDR3, the DNA is TGCGCCAGCAGCTTGTGGGGGCAATCAGGCTATGGCTACACCTTC. Filled out from reference TRBV5-1 and TRBJ1-2, the complete variable domain reads KAGVTQTPRYLIKTRGQQVTLSCSPISGHRSVSWYQQTPGQGLQFLFEYFSETQRNKGNFPGRFSGRQFSNSRSEMNVSTLELGDSALYLCASSLWGQSGYGYTFGSGTRLTVV.